This T cell receptor (beta chain) comes out of a study of blood T cell repertoires in COVID-19. How the authors handled the data: Reference gene primer amplification in the assay estimated nucleated cell counts. TCRdb keeps only in-frame clones here, not all; method: immunoSEQ multiplex PCR. That table gives V, J and clone size, and the DNA gave D and trimming. The profile shows 90,000 to 120,000 clones, roughly 85% of them singletons. Across 24 US areas, participants ranged in age from roughly 18 to 95 years. Participant reports of clinical history set cohort assignment. Recovered status applied to Cohort 3 donors who had two consecutive negative PCRs. It also applied to those with clearance or with symptom resolution. CDR3 length equals 15 residues. V was pared by 6 bases and J by 0 bases, with 12 bases between. Germline lookup yields CDR1 MDHEN and CDR2 SYDVKM.

Sequencing input: PBMCs or T cells enriched from blood (not recorded which). This chain uses TRBV28 with TRBJ2-4; a weak D match, TRBD2 (6 bases). This clonotype originated in a woman aged 45-59 years who had recovered from COVID-19. This CDR3 reads CASSRDFVAKNIQYF. The CDR3 coding sequence is TGTGCCAGCAGCCGGGACTTCGTAGCCAAAAACATTCAGTACTTC.